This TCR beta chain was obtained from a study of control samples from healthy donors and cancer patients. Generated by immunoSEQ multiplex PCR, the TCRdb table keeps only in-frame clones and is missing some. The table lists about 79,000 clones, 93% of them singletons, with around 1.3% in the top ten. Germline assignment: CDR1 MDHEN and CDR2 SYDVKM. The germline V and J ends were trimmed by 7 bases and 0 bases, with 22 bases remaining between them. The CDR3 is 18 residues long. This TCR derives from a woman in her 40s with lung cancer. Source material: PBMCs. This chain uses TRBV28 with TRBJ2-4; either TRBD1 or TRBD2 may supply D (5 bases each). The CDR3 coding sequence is TGTGCCAGCATAGGGACCTACGGCCCCCCAGTAGCCAAAAACATTCAGTACTTC. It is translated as CASIGTYGPPVAKNIQYF.